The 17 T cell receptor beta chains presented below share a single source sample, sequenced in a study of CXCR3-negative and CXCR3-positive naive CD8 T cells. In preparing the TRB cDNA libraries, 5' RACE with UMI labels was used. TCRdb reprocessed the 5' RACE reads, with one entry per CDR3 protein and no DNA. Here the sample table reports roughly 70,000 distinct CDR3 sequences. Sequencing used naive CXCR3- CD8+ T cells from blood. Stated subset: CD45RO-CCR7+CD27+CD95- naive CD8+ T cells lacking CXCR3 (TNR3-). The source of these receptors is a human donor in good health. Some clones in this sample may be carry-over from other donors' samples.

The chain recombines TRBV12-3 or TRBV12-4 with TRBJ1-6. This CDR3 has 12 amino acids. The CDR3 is CASSGPPSPLHF.

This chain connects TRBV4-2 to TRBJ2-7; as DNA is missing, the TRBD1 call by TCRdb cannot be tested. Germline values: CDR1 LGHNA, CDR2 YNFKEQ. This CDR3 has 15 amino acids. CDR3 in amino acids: CASSQESLPGYEQYF.

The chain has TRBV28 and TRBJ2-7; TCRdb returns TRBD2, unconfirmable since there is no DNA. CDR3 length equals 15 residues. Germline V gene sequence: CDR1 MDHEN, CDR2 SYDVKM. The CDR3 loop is CATTQGLAGVGEQYF.

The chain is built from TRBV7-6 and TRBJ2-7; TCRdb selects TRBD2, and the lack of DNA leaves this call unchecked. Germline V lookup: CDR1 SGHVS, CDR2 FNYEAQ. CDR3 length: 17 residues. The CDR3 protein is CASRPNYPGTGLHEQYF.

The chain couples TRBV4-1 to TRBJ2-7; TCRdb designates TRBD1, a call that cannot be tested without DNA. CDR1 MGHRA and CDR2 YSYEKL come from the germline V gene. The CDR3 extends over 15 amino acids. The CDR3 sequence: CASSQGEGATYEQYF.

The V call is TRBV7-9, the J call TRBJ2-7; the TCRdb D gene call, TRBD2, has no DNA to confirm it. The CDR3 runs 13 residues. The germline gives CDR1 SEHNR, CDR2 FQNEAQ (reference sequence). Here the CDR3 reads CASSLDYSYEQYF.

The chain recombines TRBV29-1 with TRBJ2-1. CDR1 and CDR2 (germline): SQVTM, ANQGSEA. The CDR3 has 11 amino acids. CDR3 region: CSVLGYNEQFF.

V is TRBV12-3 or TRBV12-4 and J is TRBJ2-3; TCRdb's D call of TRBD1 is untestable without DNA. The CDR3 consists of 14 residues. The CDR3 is CASGDRERANTQYF.

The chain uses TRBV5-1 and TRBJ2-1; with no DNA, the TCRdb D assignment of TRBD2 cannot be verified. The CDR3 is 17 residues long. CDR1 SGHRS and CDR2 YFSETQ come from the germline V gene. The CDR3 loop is CASSLGTSDHSYNEQFF.

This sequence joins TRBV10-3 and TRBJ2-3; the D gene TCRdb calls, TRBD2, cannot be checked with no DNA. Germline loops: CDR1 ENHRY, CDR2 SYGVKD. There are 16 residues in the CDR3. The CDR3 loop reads CATWKASGGFTDTQYF.

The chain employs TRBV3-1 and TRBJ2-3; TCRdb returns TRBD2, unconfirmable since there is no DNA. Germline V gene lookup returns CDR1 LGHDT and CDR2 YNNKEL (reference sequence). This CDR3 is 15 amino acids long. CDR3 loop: CASSQDGLAGDTQYF.

This chain's CDR3 is CASSLRTGTNTEAFF. V is TRBV5-1 and J is TRBJ1-1; lacking DNA, the TRBD1 call made by TCRdb goes unchecked. The V gene's germline CDR1 is SGHRS and CDR2 YFSETQ. This CDR3 has 15 amino acids.

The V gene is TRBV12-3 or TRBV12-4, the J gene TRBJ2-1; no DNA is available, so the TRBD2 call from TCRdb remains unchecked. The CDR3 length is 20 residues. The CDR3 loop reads CASRSWGDRGTSGSKNEQFF.

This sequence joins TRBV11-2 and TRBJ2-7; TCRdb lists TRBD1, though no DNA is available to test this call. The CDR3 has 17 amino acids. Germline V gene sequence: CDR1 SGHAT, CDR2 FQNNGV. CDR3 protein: CASSLDVGTGGTYEQYF.

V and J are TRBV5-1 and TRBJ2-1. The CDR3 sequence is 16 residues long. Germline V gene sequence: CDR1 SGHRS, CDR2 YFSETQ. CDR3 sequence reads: CASSQDSATFNNEQFF.

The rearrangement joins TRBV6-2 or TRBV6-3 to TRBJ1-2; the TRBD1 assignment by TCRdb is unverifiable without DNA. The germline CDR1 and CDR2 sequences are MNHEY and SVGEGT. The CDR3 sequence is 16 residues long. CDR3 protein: CASSFLPDSELNGYTF.

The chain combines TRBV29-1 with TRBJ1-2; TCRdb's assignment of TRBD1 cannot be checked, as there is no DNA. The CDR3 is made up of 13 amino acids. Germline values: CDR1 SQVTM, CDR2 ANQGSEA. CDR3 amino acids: CSATPGGTYGYTF.